The clone carrying this T cell receptor (beta chain) was seen repeatedly, ten times or more. Its antigen is still unknown. This sample is part of a study of T-cell memory formation after mild COVID-19. As for the study in general: Most TCR clusters belonged to a single donor. Findings of the study overall: The study detected some responding clones in pre-infection memory, suggesting cross-reactive memory joined.

5'RACE, which relied on constant-segment primers, yielded TCR alpha and TCR beta cDNA libraries carrying sample barcodes and UMIs. One entry per CDR3 protein, called by TCRdb with MiXCR from the 5' RACE reads. This table holds roughly 480,000 distinct CDR3 sequences, around 27% found once. The CDR3 runs to 13 residues. In germline, CDR1 is SEHNR, CDR2 FQNEAQ (reference sequence). J gave up 1 base and V 6 bases, and 1 base lay outside the gene matches. This receptor was taken from an adult woman who had mild COVID-19 (a few samples of this study predate the infection). Cell type and time point are not known. The sample consisted of PBMCs or a T cell subset sorted from them (not recorded which). The chain carries TRBV7-9 and TRBJ1-1, with TRBD1 matching over 8 bases. The DNA of the CDR3 is TGTGCCAGCAGTCAGGGGGCGAACACTGAAGCTTTCTTT. Its protein is CASSQGANTEAFF.